This TCR delta chain appears in the sequencing data of a study of Vδ1+ human thymocytes. Alphabeta T cells were depleted, then CD3+ Vdelta1+ Vdelta2- thymocytes were FACS-sorted. The template was reverse-transcribed extracted RNA. The CDR3 regions were amplified by multiplex PCR from V-gene primers to a constant-region primer. TCRdb fed the multiplex PCR reads into CATT to redo clone calling. The sample yields over 45,000 delta-chain clones, about 14% seen once. The study, taken as a whole, reports: Unlike peripheral blood Vdelta1+ controls, thymic delta-chain sequences included approximately 21% Vdelta2 and few Vdelta3. Thymic TRG and TRD repertoires appeared highly polyclonal, with Gaussian CDR3 length distributions. TRG sequences recurred across donors, whereas TRD sequences stayed essentially private.

This clone showed up just a few times. The antigen is undetermined. A much larger clone lies one base from this, so it may be a read error. CDR3 length: 17 residues. Trimming at V came to 3 bases and at J to 1 base, leaving 10 bases not matched to a gene. CDR1 and CDR2 from the germline V gene are GEAIGNYY and EKD. The TCR sequence derives from a girl younger than two who had congenital heart surgery. The rearrangement joins TRDV2 to TRDJ1; TRDD3 matches at 10 bases. The sample consisted of Vdelta1+ gamma-delta thymocytes from the thymus. Regarding subset: FACS-sorted CD3+ TCRalphabeta- TCRVdelta1+ TCRVdelta2- thymocytes. Here the CDR3 reads CACDASWGIVRTDKLIF. The CDR3 nucleotides are TGTGCCTGTGACGCAAGCTGGGGGATAGTTCGCACCGATAAACTCATCTTT.